The clone carrying this TCR beta chain occurred a few times. Its antigen is currently unknown. CDR3 length: 15 residues. V shed 3 bases, J shed 5 bases, and the junction held 9 bases outside the gene matches. CDR1 is SGHRS, CDR2 YFSETQ, per germline. This sample was included in a study of siplizumab effects on memory and regulatory T cells. Study-level findings and limits: Mappable alloreactive CD4+ clones averaged around 71% Treg-derived with siplizumab versus about 30% in controls.

Produced via immunoSEQ multiplex PCR; TCRdb's table is partial and in-frame only. The sample holds 100,000 or so clones, 94% seen once. The sequence came from a human donor in good health. Sequenced: non-Treg CD4+ T cells sorted from blood. The V gene is TRBV5-1, the J gene TRBJ2-3, with 7 bases lining up with TRBD2. The CDR3 coding sequence is TGCGCCAGCAGCTCATCCGGGACTATGGGAGATACGCAGTATTTT. Its protein is CASSSSGTMGDTQYF.